The clone carrying this T cell receptor beta chain was recorded a few times. This entry is derived from a study of cytomegalovirus exposure and HLA in healthy donors. Primers: 60 Vbeta forward and 13 Jbeta reverse. TCRdb's copy holds only in-frame clones and misses some; the assay was immunoSEQ multiplex PCR. The data contain 150,000 to 200,000 clones, 80% of them singletons. The receptor was isolated from a man younger than 35 in good health and CMV-seropositive. Sample: PBMCs.

The CDR3 nucleotides read TGTGCCTGGAGTGTCGGGGGAGGGCCATTAGATACGCAGTATTTT. Translation gives CAWSVGGGPLDTQYF. This sequence joins TRBV30 and TRBJ2-3, with TRBD2 matching 7 bases. Losses at the gene ends were 0 bases for V and 5 bases for J; bases not matched to a gene: 8. The CDR3 is 15 amino acids. Germline-derived CDR1 and CDR2 are GTSNPN and SVGIG (reference sequence).